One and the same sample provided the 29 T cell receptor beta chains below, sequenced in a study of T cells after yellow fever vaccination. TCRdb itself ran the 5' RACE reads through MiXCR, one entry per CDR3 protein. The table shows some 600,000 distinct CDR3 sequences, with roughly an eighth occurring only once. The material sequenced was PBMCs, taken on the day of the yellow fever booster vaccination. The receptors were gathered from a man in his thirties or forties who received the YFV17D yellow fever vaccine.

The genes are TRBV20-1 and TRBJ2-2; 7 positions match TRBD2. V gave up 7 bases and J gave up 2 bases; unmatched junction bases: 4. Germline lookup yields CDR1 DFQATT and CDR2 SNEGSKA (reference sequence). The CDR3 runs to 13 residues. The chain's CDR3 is CSVASGNTGELFF. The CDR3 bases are TGCAGTGTGGCTAGCGGCAACACCGGGGAGCTGTTTTTT.

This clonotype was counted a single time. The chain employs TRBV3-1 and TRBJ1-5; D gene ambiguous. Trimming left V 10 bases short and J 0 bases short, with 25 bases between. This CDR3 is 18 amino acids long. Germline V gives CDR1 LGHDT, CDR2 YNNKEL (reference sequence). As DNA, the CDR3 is TGTGCCATCTGTCCCCGCCTTCCGGTGGGGATTAGCAATCAGCCCCAGCATTTT. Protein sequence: CAICPRLPVGISNQPQHF. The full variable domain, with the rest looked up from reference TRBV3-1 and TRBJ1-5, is DTAVSQTPKYLVTQMGNDKSIKCEQNLGHDTMYWYKQDSKKFLKIMFSYNNKELIINETVPNRFSPKSPDKAHLNLHINSLELGDSAVYFCAICPRLPVGISNQPQHFGDGTRLSIL.

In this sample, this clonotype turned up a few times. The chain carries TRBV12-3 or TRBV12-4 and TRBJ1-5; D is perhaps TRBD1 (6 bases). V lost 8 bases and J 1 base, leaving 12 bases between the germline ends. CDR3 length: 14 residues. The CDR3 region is CASGTGFSNQPQHF. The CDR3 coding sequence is TGTGCCAGCGGAACAGGGTTCAGCAATCAGCCCCAGCATTTT.

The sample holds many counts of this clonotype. CDR3 in amino acids: CASHQGLNPYEQYF. CDR3 DNA sequence: TGTGCCAGCCACCAGGGACTTAATCCCTACGAGCAGTACTTC. The chain is built from TRBV28 and TRBJ2-7; the D gene is possibly TRBD2 (6 bases). The CDR3 consists of 14 residues. V was trimmed by 8 bases and J by 2 bases, leaving 16 bases between them. The germline gives CDR1 MDHEN, CDR2 SYDVKM.

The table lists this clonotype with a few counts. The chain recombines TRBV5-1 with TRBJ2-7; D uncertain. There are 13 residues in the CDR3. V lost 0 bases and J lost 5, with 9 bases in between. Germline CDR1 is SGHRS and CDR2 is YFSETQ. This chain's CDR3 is CASSLAALNEQYF. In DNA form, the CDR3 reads TGCGCCAGCAGCTTGGCAGCGCTTAACGAGCAGTACTTC.

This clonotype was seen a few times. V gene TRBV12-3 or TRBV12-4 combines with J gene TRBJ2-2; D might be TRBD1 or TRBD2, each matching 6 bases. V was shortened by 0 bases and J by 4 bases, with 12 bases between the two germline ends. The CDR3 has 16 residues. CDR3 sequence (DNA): TGTGCCAGCAGTTTAGCGGGGGGCGCCGGCACCGGGGAGCTGTTTTTT. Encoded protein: CASSLAGGAGTGELFF.

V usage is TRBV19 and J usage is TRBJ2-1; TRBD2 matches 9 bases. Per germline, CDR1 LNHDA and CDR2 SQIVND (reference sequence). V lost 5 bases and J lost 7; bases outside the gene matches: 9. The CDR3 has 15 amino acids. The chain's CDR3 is CASSSFSGSWNEQFF. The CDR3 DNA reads TGTGCCAGTAGTTCTTTTAGCGGGAGCTGGAATGAGCAGTTCTTC.

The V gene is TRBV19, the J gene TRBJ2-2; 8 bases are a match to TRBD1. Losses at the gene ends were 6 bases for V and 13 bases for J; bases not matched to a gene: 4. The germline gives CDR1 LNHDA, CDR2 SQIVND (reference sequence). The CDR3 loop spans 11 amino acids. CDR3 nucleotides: TGTGCCAGTAGCCTCGACAGGGGGCTGTTTTTT. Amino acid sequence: CASSLDRGLFF.

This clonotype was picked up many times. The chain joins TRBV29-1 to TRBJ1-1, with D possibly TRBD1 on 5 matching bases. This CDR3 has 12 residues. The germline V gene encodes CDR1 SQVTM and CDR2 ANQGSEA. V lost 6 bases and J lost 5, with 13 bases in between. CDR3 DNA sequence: TGCAGCGTGAACCCAGGGCAGACTGAAGCTTTCTTT. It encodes CSVNPGQTEAFF.

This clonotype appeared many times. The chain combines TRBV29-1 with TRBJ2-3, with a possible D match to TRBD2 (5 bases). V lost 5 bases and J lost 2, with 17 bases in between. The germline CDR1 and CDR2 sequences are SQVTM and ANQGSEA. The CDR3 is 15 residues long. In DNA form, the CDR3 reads TGCAGCGTTCAGAAGCGGTCCACTCCCACAGATACGCAGTATTTT. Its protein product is CSVQKRSTPTDTQYF.

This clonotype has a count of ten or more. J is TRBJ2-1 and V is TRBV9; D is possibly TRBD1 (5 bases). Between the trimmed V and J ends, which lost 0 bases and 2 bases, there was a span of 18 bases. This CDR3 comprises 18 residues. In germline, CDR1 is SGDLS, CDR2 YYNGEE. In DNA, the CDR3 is TGTGCCAGCAGCGTAGTGGGCAGGGAAAACCCCCCCTACAATGAGCAGTTCTTC. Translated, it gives CASSVVGRENPPYNEQFF.

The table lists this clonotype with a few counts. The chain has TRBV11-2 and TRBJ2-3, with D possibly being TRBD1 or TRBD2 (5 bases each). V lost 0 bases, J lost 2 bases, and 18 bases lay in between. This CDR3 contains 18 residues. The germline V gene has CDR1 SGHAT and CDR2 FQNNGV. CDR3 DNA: TGTGCCAGCAGCTTAGAACTTGGGGGAGACCTTTACACAGATACGCAGTATTTT. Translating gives CASSLELGGDLYTDTQYF.

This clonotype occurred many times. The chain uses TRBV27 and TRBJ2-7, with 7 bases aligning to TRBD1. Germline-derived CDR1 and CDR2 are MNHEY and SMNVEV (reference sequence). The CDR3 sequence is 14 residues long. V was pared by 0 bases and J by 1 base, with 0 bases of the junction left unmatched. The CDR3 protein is CASSLSRGSYEQYF. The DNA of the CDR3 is TGTGCCAGCAGTTTATCCAGGGGGTCCTACGAGCAGTACTTC.

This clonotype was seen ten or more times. The CDR3: CSARGDYNEQFF. CDR3 sequence (DNA): TGCAGTGCTAGGGGGGACTACAATGAGCAGTTCTTC. The gene calls are TRBV20-1 and TRBJ2-1, with D perhaps TRBD1 or TRBD2 (5 bases each). The CDR3 has 12 residues. V was trimmed by 3 bases and J by 3 bases, leaving 6 bases between them. CDR1 is DFQATT, CDR2 SNEGSKA, per germline (reference sequence).

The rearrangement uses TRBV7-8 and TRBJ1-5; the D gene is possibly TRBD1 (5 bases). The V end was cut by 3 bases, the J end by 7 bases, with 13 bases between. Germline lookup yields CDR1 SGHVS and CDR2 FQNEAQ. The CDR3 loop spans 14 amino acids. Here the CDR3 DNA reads TGTGCCAGCAGCTTTATCGGGGGAGGACAGCCCCAGCATTTT. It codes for CASSFIGGGQPQHF.

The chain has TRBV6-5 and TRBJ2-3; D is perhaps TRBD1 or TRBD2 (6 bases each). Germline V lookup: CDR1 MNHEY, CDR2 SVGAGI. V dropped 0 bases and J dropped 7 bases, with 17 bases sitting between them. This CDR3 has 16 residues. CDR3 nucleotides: TGTGCCAGCAGTTACTCGTCGAGCGGAGGGGGGTATACGCAGTATTTT. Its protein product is CASSYSSSGGGYTQYF.

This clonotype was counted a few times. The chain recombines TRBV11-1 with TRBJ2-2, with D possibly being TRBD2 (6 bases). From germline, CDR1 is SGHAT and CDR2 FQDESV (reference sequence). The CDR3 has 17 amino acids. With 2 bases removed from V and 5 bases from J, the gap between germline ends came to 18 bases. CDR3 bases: TGTGCCAGCAGCTTAAACGGCGGGACGAAGTTAACCGGGGAGCTGTTTTTT. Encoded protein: CASSLNGGTKLTGELFF.

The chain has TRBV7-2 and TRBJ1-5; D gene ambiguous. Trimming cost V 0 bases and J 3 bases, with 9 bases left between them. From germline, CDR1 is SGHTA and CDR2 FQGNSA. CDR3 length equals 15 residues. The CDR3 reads CASSLATLINQPQHF. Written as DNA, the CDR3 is TGTGCCAGCAGCTTAGCCACCCTCATCAATCAGCCCCAGCATTTT.

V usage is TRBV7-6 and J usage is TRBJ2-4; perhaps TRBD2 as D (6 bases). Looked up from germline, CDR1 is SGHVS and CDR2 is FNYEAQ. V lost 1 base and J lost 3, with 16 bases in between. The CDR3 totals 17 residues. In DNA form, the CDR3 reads TGTGCCAGCAGCTTAGGATCCTACCCCGGGGGCAAAAACATTCAGTACTTC. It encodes CASSLGSYPGGKNIQYF.

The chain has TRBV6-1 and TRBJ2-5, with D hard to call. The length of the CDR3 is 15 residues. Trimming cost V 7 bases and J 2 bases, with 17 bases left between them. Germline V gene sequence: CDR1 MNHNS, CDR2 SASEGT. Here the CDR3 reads CASITTSTSQETQYF. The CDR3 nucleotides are TGTGCCAGCATAACCACATCGACTTCGCAAGAGACCCAGTACTTC.

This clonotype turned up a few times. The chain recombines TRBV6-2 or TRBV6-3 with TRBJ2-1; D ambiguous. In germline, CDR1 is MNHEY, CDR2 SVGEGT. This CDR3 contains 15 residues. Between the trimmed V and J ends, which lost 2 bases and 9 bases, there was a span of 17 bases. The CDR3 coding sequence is TGTGCCAGCAGTTACGTGGAGTATGAGACGATTGAGCAGTTCTTC. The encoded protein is CASSYVEYETIEQFF.

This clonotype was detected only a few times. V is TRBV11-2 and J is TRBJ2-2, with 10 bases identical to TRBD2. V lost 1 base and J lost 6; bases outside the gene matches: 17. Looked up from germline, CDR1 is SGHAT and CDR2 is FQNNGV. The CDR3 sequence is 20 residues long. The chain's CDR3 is CASSLVGGLAANRRAGELFF. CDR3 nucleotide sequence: TGTGCCAGCAGCTTAGTCGGAGGACTAGCGGCCAACCGCCGGGCCGGGGAGCTGTTTTTT.

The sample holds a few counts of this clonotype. In DNA, the CDR3 is TGTGCCTCAGGACAGCAGTCCTACAATGAGCAGTTCTTC. It specifies CASGQQSYNEQFF. J is TRBJ2-1 and V is TRBV15; D perhaps matches TRBD1 (6 bases). The V end lost 11 bases, the J end lost 1 base, and 12 bases lay between the germline ends. Germline V gene lookup returns CDR1 LNHNV and CDR2 YYDKDF (reference sequence). The CDR3 extends over 13 amino acids. The full variable domain, its missing parts supplied by reference TRBV15 and TRBJ2-1, is DAMVIQNPRYQVTQFGKPVTLSCSQTLNHNVMYWYQQKSSQAPKLLFHYYDKDFNNEADTPDNFQSRRPNTSFCFLDIRSPGLGDTAMYLCASGQQSYNEQFFGPGTRLTVL.

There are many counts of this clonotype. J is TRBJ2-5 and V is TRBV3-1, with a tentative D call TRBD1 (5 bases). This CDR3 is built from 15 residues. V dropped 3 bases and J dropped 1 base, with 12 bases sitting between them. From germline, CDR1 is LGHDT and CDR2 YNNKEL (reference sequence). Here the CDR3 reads CASSQLPGFQETQYF. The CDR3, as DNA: TGTGCCAGCAGCCAGTTACCAGGGTTCCAAGAGACCCAGTACTTC.

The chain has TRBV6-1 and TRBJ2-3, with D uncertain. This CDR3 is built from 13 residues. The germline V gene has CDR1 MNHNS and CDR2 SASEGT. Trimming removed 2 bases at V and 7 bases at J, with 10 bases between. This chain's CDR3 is CASSEIGPYTQYF. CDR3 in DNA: TGTGCCAGCAGTGAAATAGGGCCTTATACGCAGTATTTT.

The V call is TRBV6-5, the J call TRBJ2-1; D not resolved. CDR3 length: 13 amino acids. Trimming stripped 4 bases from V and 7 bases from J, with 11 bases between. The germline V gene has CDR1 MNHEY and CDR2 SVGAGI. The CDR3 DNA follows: TGTGCCAGCAGTTTATCACTCCGGAATGAGCAGTTCTTC. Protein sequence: CASSLSLRNEQFF.

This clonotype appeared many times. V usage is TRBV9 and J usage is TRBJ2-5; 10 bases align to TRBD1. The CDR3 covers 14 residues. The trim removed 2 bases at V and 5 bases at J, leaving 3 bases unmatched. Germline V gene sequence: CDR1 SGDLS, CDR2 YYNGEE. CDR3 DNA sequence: TGTGCCAGCAGCGTCGGACAGGGGGGTGAGACCCAGTACTTC. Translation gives CASSVGQGGETQYF. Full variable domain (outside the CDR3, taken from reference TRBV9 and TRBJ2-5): DSGVTQTPKHLITATGQRVTLRCSPRSGDLSVYWYQQSLDQGLQFLIQYYNGEERAKGNILERFSAQQFPDLHSELNLSSLELGDSALYFCASSVGQGGETQYFGPGTRLLVL.

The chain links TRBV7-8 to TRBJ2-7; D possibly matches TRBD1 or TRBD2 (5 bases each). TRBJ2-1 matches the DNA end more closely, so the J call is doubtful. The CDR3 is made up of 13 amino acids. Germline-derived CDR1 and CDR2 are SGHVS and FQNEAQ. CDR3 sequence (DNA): TGTGCCAGCAGCCTTTTTGGGGACGGCGAGCAGTTCTTC. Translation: CASSLFGDGEQFF.

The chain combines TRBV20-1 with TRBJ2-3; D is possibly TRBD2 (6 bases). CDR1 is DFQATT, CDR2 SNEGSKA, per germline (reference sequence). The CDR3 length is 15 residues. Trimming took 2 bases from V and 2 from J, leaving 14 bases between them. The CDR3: CSARIPGTSTDTQYF. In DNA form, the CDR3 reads TGCAGTGCTAGAATACCCGGGACTTCCACAGATACGCAGTATTTT.